The text below deals with one TCR beta chain. CD25-based Treg depletion was applied to purified naive CD4+ T cells. The CDR3 is made up of 14 amino acids. Constant-region reverse primers amplified full-length variable regions, followed by semi-nested Nested Universal Primer A PCR. MiXCR, applied by TCRdb to the 5' RACE reads, yields one record per CDR3 protein. The sample comprises tens of thousands of distinct CDR3 sequences, around 28% of which are singletons, and roughly 2% rests with the top ten. Sequenced: naive CD4+ T cells sorted from blood. Documented subset: naive CD4+ T cells, CD4+CD45RA+CD25-. This TCR was sampled from a female donor with breast cancer. The chain recombines TRBV21-1 with TRBJ1-1; the D segment call TRBD1 is taken from the table without a DNA check. TRBV21-1 is termed a pseudogene. The CDR3 DNA follows: TGTGCCAGCACCAAGACAGAATTGAACACTGAAGCTTTCTTT. The encoded protein is CASTKTELNTEAFF.